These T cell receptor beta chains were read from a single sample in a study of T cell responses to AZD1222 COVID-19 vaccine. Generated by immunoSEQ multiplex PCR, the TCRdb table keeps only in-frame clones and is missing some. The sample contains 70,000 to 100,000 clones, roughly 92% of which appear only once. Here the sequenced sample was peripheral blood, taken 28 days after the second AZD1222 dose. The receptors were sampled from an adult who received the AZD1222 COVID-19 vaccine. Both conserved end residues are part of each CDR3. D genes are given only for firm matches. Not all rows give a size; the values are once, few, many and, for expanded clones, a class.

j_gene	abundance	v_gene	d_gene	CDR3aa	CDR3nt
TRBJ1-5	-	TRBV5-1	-	CASSFGGNDQPQHF	TGCGCCAGCAGCTTTGGGGGGAACGATCAGCCCCAGCATTTT
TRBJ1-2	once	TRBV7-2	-	CASSDNQGFFYGYTF	TGTGCCAGCAGCGACAATCAGGGCTTTTTCTATGGCTACACCTTC
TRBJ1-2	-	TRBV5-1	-	CASSLYSYGYTF	TGCGCCAGCAGCTTATACAGTTATGGCTACACCTTC
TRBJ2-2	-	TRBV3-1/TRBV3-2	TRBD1	CASSQGRQGARWTGELFF	TGTGCCAGCAGCCAAGGAAGACAGGGGGCCCGGTGGACCGGGGAGCTGTTTTTT
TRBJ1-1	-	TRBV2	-	CASSVEQGHTEAFF	TGTGCCAGCAGTGTCGAACAGGGTCACACTGAAGCTTTCTTT
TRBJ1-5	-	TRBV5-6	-	CASSLGGEDQPQHF	TGTGCCAGCAGCTTGGGAGGGGAAGATCAGCCCCAGCATTTT
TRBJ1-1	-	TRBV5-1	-	CASSLAQVPNAEAFF	TGCGCCAGCAGCTTGGCCCAGGTCCCGAACGCTGAAGCTTTCTTT
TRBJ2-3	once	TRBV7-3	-	CASSLGPPADTQYF	TGTGCCAGCAGCTTAGGACCCCCTGCAGATACGCAGTATTTT
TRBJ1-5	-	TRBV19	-	CASSLQVHSNQPQHF	TGTGCCAGTAGCCTACAGGTTCATAGCAATCAGCCCCAGCATTTT
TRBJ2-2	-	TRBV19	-	CASSPTHSKFANTGELFF	TGTGCCAGTAGCCCTACGCACTCCAAGTTCGCGAACACCGGGGAGCTGTTTTTT
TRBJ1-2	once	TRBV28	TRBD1	CASTHGTGLDGYTF	TGTGCCAGCACCCACGGGACAGGGCTTGACGGCTACACCTTC
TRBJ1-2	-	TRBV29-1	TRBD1	CSVEGKIRGDPRPGGGYTF	TGCAGCGTTGAAGGAAAGATTCGAGGCGATCCCAGGCCAGGGGGTGGCTACACCTTC
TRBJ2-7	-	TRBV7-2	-	CASSDGQKLAYEQYF	TGTGCCAGCAGCGACGGACAGAAGCTGGCCTACGAGCAGTACTTC
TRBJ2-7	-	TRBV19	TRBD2	CASTPGGGPSYEQYF	TGTGCCAGTACCCCCGGGGGGGGCCCCTCCTACGAGCAGTACTTC
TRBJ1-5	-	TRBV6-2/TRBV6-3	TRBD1	CASSLGQGIDQPQHF	TGTGCCAGCAGCCTAGGACAGGGGATCGATCAGCCCCAGCATTTT
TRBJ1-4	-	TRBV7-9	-	CASRLGGADEKLFF	TGTGCCAGCAGGCTTGGGGGGGCCGATGAAAAACTGTTTTTT
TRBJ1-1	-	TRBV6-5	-	CASSRGTTEAFF	TGTGCCAGCAGTCGGGGGACCACTGAAGCTTTCTTT
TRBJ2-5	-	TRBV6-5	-	CASSYFGEGGEETQYF	TGTGCCAGCAGTTACTTCGGGGAGGGGGGCGAGGAGACCCAGTACTTC
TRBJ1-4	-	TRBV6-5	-	CASGQHNEKLFF	TGTGCCAGCGGTCAGCATAATGAAAAACTGTTTTTT
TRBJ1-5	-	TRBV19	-	CASSIGGVGQPQHF	TGTGCCAGTAGTATAGGAGGGGTTGGTCAGCCCCAGCATTTT
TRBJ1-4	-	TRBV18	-	CASSKDWNEKLFF	TGTGCCAGCTCGAAGGACTGGAATGAAAAACTGTTTTTT
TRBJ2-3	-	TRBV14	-	CASSQLVRVTQYF	TGTGCCAGCAGCCAATTAGTTCGCGTTACGCAGTATTTT
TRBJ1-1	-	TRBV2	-	CASSRISGGTEAFF	TGTGCCAGCAGTCGCATTTCGGGCGGCACTGAAGCTTTCTTT
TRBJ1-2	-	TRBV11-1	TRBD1	CASGPTGGDGYTF	TGTGCCAGCGGCCCAACAGGGGGCGATGGCTACACCTTC
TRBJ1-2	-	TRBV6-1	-	CASSEEWGIYTF	TGTGCCAGCAGTGAAGAGTGGGGTATCTACACCTTC
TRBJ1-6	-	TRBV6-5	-	CASSYEGYYNSPLHF	TGTGCCAGCAGTTACGAGGGTTACTATAATTCACCCCTCCACTTT
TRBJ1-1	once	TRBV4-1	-	CASIEGLGNTEAFF	TGCGCCAGCATCGAGGGGTTGGGGAACACTGAAGCTTTCTTT
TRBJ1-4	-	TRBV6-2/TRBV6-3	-	CASSYAGALGEKLFF	TGTGCCAGCAGTTACGCAGGGGCCCTGGGAGAAAAACTGTTTTTT
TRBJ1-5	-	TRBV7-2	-	CASSLAGLNSNQPQHF	TGTGCCAGCAGCTTGGCAGGATTAAATAGCAATCAGCCCCAGCATTTT
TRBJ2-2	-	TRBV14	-	CASSQDGPNTGELFF	TGTGCCAGCAGCCAAGATGGTCCAAACACCGGGGAGCTGTTTTTT
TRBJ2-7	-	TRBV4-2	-	CASSQDWTVSEQYF	TGTGCCAGCAGCCAAGATTGGACTGTATCCGAGCAGTACTTC
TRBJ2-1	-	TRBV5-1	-	CATRDPEGQSSYNEQFF	TGCGCCACCCGGGACCCAGAAGGACAGAGCTCCTACAATGAGCAGTTCTTC
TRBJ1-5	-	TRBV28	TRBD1	CASSLRWGQGSNQPQHF	TGTGCCAGCAGTTTAAGATGGGGACAGGGGAGCAATCAGCCCCAGCATTTT
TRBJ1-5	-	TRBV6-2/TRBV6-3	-	CASSYSGEGVLSNQPQHF	TGTGCCAGCAGTTACTCGGGGGAAGGAGTTCTTAGCAATCAGCCCCAGCATTTT
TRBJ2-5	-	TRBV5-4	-	CASSLDWYQETQYF	TGTGCCAGCAGCTTGGACTGGTACCAAGAGACCCAGTACTTC
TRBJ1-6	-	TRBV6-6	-	CASSYSWAENSPLHF	TGTGCCAGCAGTTACTCTTGGGCAGAGAATTCACCCCTCCACTTT
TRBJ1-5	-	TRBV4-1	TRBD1	CASSRDRGGQPQHF	TGCGCCAGCAGCCGGGACAGGGGAGGGCAGCCCCAGCATTTT
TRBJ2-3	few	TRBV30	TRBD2	CAWSVRGGYSTDTQYF	TGTGCCTGGAGTGTACGGGGGGGCTACAGCACAGATACGCAGTATTTT
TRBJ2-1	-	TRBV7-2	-	CASSSPGREQFF	TGTGCCAGCAGCTCACCGGGACGTGAGCAGTTCTTC
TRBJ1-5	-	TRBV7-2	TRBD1	CASSIPRGPGNQPQHF	TGTGCCAGCAGCATCCCCAGGGGGCCGGGGAATCAGCCCCAGCATTTT
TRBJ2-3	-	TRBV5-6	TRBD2	CASSLRGVARTDTQYF	TGTGCCAGCAGCTTGCGGGGGGTTGCCCGCACAGATACGCAGTATTTT
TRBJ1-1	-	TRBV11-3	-	CASSLAGLNTEAFF	TGTGCCAGCAGCTTAGCAGGGTTGAACACTGAAGCTTTCTTT
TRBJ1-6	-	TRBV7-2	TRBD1	CASSLAGTGNNSPLHF	TGTGCCAGCAGCTTAGCCGGGACAGGGAATAATTCACCCCTCCACTTT
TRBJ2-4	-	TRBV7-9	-	CASSWGLPMLAKNIQYF	TGTGCCAGCAGCTGGGGATTGCCTATGCTAGCCAAAAACATTCAGTACTTC
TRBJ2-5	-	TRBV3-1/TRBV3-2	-	CASSQFSGGQQETQYF	TGTGCCAGCAGCCAGTTTTCAGGGGGGCAGCAAGAGACCCAGTACTTC
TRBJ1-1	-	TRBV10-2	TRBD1	CASRVDREVTEAFF	TGCGCCAGCAGGGTTGACAGGGAGGTCACTGAAGCTTTCTTT
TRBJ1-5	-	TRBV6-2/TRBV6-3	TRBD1	CASSWDRNYQPQHF	TGTGCCAGCAGTTGGGACAGAAATTATCAGCCCCAGCATTTT
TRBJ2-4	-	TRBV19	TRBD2	CASSIAPGERGGFDIQYF	TGTGCCAGTAGTATAGCCCCGGGGGAGCGGGGGGGTTTCGACATTCAGTACTTC
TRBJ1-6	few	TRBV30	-	CAWSAPGVRPGVGAYNSPLHF	TGTGCCTGGAGTGCTCCGGGGGTTCGTCCGGGAGTGGGGGCTTATAATTCACCCCTCCACTTT
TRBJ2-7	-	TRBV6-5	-	CASSYGSQSSYEQYF	TGTGCCAGCAGTTATGGGAGCCAGAGCTCCTACGAGCAGTACTTC
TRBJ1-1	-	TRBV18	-	CASSPRGGRDREAFF	TGTGCCAGCTCACCACGTGGGGGCCGGGACCGTGAAGCTTTCTTT
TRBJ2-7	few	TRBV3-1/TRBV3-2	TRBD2	CASSQARASGKNEQYF	TGTGCCAGCAGCCAAGCTCGTGCTAGCGGTAAGAACGAGCAGTACTTC
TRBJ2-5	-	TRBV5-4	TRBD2	CASSFASGEETQYF	TGTGCCAGCAGCTTTGCTAGCGGGGAGGAGACCCAGTACTTC
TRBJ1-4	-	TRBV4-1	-	CASSHVEGSGAPATNEKLFF	TGCGCCAGCAGCCATGTGGAGGGGTCAGGGGCGCCCGCAACTAATGAAAAACTGTTTTTT
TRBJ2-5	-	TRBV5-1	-	CASSEGTPQYF	TGCGCCAGCAGCGAAGGGACCCCCCAGTACTTC
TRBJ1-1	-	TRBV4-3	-	CASSQERSRTPVSWAFF	TGCGCCAGCAGCCAAGAAAGGAGTAGGACACCGGTTAGCTGGGCTTTCTTT
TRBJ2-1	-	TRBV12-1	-	CASSHRRSYNEQFF	TGTGCCAGCAGCCACAGGCGTTCCTACAATGAGCAGTTCTTC